This T cell receptor (beta chain) was identified during a study of T cell repertoires in cytomegalovirus infection. Turning to the study itself: Shared public TCR beta signatures pointed to both CMV infection and a matching HLA type.

TCRdb re-derived calls from the reads in MiXCR, one entry per CDR3 protein. The sample has 400,000 to 600,000 distinct CDR3 sequences, about 42% seen once. In its sample, this clonotype was seen a few times. Antigen unknown. Germline CDR1 is LGHDT and CDR2 is YNNKEL (reference sequence). V trimming: 6 bases; J trimming: 4 bases; junction bases outside the gene matches: 6. This CDR3 contains 17 residues. The clonotype originates from a human donor in good health (CMV status not recorded). Some clones in this sample may be carry-over from other donors' samples. The sample here was cultured PBMCs, taken from culture after CMV antigen stimulation. V usage is TRBV3-1 and J usage is TRBJ2-2, with TRBD2 matching over 15 bases. The CDR3 loop reads CASRGLAGGPATGELFF. CDR3 nucleotides: TGTGCCAGCAGGGGACTAGCGGGAGGTCCGGCCACCGGGGAGCTGTTTTTT.